The T cell receptor beta chain under discussion was sequenced for a study of T-cell memory formation after mild COVID-19. Study at large: Most TCR clusters belonged to a single donor. Study-wide results and caveats: Researchers found some responding clones in pre-infection memory, a sign that cross-reactive memory joined. Balance between CD4 and CD8 was seen in clones contracting day 15 to 85, and a CD4+ lean was seen in later expanders.

The table lists this clonotype with a few counts. Its antigen is still unknown. Libraries for TCRalpha and TCRbeta carried sample barcodes and unique molecular identifiers via 5'RACE. TCRdb itself ran the 5' RACE reads through MiXCR, one entry per CDR3 protein. Of 40,000 to 55,000 distinct CDR3 sequences detected, under 7.5% appear once; the ten largest clones hold roughly 1.4%. Germline CDR1 DFQATT, CDR2 SNEGSKA (reference sequence). The CDR3 runs to 12 residues. Trimming took off 3 bases at V and 0 bases at J, with 4 bases between the two ends. Sequenced material: PBMCs or a T cell subset sorted from them (not recorded which). V usage is TRBV20-1 and J usage is TRBJ2-3, with D unresolved. This receptor was taken from a man in his late teens or twenties who had mild COVID-19 (a few samples of this study predate the infection). Cell type and time point are not known. This CDR3 is CSARTSTDTQYF. DNA for the CDR3: TGCAGTGCTAGGACTAGCACAGATACGCAGTATTTT.